Detailed here is one T cell receptor beta chain. The antigen remains undetermined. The record originates from a study of T cells expressing NK-cell markers. Study context: Each TCR beta repertoire originated in sorted T cells that were CD3+CD56+NKG2C+, CD3+CD56+NKG2C- or CD3+CD56-NKG2C+.

Study results and caveats: A handful of donors had dominant NKG2C+ clonotypes that comprised about 1.0-8% of their CD8+ T cells. Uncertainty persisted over the HCMV specificity of expanded NKG2C+ T cell clones.

TCRdb re-called the 5' RACE reads; every CDR3 protein appears as one record, without DNA. This sample's clone table lists over 200,000 distinct CDR3 sequences. CDR3 size: 14 residues. The chain has TRBV12-3 or TRBV12-4 and TRBJ2-3. The source material was blood T cells: a sorted CD56 or NKG2C T cell subset, CD4+ or CD8+ T cells, or bulk PBMC T cells (not recorded which). The clonotype comes from a man in his late teens or twenties in good health. The CDR3 reads CASSLGAASDTQYF.